This T cell receptor (beta chain) was observed in a study of T cells after somatic rescue of genetic block (dated by TCRdb to about 2020). Study-level background: The study assessed how robust, over the long term, a T-cell system was when the system had developed through somatic rescue of a genetic block in T-cell development.

Library prep was done by the immunoSEQ multiplex PCR assay. The table comes from immuneACCESS by way of TCRdb, which keeps in-frame sequences with V and J called. Part of the clones is missing from these tables; in studies checked, under half for an unresolved V gene and the rest for unknown reasons. This sample has 15,000 or so clones in its table, and roughly 70% of those were observed once. Around 28% of the sample is held by the ten biggest clonotypes. As to this clone: What antigen it recognizes has not been identified. One base away there is no much larger clone; base qualities are not given.

Sequences SQVTM (CDR1) and ANQGSEA (CDR2) are obtained from the germline V gene. Trimming at the junction amounts to 4 bases on V and 7 bases on J, and the germline ends lie 12 bases apart. From the cysteine up to the phenylalanine, the CDR3 has a length of 12 residues. CDR3 DNA only is kept here, 36 bases in frame from base 1. This TCR was recovered from a man between 18 and 29 years old. Input material: peripheral blood mononuclear cells (PBMCs). The chain employs TRBV29-1 and TRBJ2-3, with a tentative D call of TRBD1 or TRBD2, each matching 5 bases. The CDR3 in this case is CSVGLGEYTQYF. The DNA reads TGCAGCGTTGGGCTGGGGGAGTATACGCAGTATTTT.